The clone carrying this T cell receptor beta chain appeared once. Its antigen is not identified. The protocol was immunoSEQ multiplex PCR, while the TCRdb copy is restricted to in-frame clones and leaves out a portion. The sample lists fewer than 150,000 clones, 92% seen once, with approximately 8% in the top ten. These data originate in a study of T cell responses to AZD1222 COVID-19 vaccine. Study observations and caveats: Mapped onto spike, vaccine-associated CD4 TCRs spanned it and were dominant at 160-218 and 743-854.

Germline CDR1 and CDR2: SNHLY and FYNNEI. The CDR3 contains 15 residues. Deletions cut 8 bases from V and 6 bases from J, with 17 bases between. The sequence came from an adult who received the AZD1222 COVID-19 vaccine. Sequences were derived from peripheral blood, sampled 28 days after the second AZD1222 dose. The chain is built from TRBV2 and TRBJ1-6, with D perhaps matching TRBD1 (5 bases). The CDR3 loop is CASGAKGLFNSPLHF. CDR3 nucleotide sequence: TGTGCCAGCGGGGCGAAGGGCCTTTTTAATTCACCCCTCCACTTT.